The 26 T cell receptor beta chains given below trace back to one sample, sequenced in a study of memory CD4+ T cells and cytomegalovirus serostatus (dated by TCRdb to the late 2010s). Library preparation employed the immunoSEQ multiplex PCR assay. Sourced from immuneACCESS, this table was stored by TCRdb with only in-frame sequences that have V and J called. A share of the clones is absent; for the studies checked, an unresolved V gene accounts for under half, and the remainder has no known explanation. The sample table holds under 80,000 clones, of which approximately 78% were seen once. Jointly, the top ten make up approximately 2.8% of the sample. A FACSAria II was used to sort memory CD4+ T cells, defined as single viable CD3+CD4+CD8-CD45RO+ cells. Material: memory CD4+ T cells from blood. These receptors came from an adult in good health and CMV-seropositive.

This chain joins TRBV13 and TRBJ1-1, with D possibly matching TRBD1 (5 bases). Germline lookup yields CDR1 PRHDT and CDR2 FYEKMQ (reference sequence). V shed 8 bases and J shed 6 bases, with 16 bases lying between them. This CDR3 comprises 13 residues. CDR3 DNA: TGTGCCAGCTGCCGAGGTCGGGGGGCTGAAGCTTTCTTT. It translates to CASCRGRGAEAFF.

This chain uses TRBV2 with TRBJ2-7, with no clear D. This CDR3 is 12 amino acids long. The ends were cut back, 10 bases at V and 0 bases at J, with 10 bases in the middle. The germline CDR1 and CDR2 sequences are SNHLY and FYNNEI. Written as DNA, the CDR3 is TGTGCCACTGGAATCTCCTCCTACGAGCAGTACTTC. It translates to CATGISSYEQYF.

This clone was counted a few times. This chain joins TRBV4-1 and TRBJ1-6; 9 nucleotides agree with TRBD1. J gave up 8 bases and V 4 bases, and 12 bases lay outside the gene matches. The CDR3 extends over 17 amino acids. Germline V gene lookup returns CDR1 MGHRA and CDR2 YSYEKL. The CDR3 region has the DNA TGCGCCAGCAGCCGCTACTGGTATACAGGGGGCGATTCACCCCTCCACTTT. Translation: CASSRYWYTGGDSPLHF.

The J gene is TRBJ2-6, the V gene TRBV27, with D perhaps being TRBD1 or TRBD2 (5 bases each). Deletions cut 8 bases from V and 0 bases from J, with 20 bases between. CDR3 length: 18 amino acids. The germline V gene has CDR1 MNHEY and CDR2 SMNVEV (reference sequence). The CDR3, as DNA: TGTGCCAGCCGACAGTTCCGTTGGGAGAACTCTGGGGCCAACGTCCTGACTTTC. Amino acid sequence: CASRQFRWENSGANVLTF.

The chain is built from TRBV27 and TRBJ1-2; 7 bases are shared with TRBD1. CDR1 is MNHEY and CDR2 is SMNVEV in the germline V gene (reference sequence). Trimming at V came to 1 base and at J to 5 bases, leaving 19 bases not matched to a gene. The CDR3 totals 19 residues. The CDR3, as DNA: TGTGCCAGCAGTTTATACGGGAGCGGGGCCGAGACAGGGTGGTATGGCTACACCTTC. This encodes CASSLYGSGAETGWYGYTF.

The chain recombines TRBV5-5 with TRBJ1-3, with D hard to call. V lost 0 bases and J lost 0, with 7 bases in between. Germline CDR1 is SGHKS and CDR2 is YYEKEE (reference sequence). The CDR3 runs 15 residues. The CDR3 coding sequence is TGTGCCAGCAGCTTGGAACAGAACTCTGGAAACACCATATATTTT. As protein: CASSLEQNSGNTIYF.

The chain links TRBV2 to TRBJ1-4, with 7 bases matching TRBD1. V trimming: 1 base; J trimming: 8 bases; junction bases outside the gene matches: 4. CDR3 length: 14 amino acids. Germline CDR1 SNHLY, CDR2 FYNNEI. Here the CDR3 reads CASSEVQGREKLFF. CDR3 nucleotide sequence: TGTGCCAGCAGTGAAGTACAGGGGAGAGAAAAACTGTTTTTT.

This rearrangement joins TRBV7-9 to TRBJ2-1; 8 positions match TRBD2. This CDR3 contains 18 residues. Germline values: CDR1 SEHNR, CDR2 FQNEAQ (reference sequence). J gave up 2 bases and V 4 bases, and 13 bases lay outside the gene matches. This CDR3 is CASSSLAGGIKTYNEQFF. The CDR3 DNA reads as TGTGCCAGCAGCTCTCTAGCGGGCGGTATTAAGACCTACAATGAGCAGTTCTTC.

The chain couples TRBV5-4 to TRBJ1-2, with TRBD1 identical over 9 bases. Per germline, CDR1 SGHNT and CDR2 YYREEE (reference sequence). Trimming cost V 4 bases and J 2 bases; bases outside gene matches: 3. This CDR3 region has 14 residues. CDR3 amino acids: CASSPDRGNYGYTF. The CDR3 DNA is TGTGCCAGCAGCCCGGACAGGGGAAACTATGGCTACACCTTC.

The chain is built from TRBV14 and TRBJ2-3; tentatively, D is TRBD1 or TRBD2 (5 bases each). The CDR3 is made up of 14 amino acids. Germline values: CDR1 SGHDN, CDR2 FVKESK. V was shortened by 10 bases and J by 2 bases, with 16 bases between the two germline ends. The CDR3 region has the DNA TGTGCCACCGGGGACGGGGTGAACACAGATACGCAGTATTTT. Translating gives CATGDGVNTDTQYF.

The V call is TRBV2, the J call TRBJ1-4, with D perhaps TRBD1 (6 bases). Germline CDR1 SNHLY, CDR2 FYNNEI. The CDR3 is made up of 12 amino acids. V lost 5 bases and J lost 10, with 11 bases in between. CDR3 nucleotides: TGTGCCAGCAGTCCACAGGGTGGAAAACTGTTTTTT. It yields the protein CASSPQGGKLFF.

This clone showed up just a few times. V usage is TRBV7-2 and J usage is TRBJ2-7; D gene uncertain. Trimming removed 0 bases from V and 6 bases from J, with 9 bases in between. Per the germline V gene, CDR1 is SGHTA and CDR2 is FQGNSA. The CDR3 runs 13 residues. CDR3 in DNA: TGTGCCAGCAGCTTAGCGTCTCTATCCGAGCAGTACGTC. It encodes CASSLASLSEQYV.

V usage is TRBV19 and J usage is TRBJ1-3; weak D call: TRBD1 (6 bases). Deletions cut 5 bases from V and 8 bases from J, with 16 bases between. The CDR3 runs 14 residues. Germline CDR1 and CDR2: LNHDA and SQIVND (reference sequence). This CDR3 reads CASSAGHLGDTIYF. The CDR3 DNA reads TGTGCCAGTAGTGCGGGACACCTCGGGGACACCATATATTTT.

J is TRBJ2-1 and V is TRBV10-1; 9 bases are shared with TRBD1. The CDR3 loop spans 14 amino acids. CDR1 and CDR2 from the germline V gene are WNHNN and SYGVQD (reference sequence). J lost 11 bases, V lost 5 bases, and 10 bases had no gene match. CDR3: CASSPQGAVVKQFF. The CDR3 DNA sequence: TGCGCCAGCAGTCCACAGGGGGCCGTAGTGAAGCAGTTCTTC.

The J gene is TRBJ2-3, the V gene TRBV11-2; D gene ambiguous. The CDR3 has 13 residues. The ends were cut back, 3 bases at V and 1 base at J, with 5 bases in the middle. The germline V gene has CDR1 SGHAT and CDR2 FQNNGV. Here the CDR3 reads CASSFPRTDTQYF. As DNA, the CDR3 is TGTGCCAGCAGCTTTCCGCGCACAGATACGCAGTATTTT.

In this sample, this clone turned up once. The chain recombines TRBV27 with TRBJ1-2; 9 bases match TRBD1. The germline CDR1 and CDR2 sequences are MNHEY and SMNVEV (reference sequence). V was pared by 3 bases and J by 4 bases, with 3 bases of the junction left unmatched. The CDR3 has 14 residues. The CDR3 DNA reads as TGTGCCAGCAGTTTCTCGGGACAGGGCTATGGCTACACCTTC. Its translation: CASSFSGQGYGYTF.

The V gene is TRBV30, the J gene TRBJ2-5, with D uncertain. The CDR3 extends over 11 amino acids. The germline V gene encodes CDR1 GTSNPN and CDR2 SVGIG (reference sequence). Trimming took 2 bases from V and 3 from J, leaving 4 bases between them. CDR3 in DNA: TGTGCCTGGAGTTCTAAAGAGACCCAGTACTTC. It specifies CAWSSKETQYF. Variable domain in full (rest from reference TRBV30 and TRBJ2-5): SQTIHQWPATLVQPVGSPLSLECTVEGTSNPNLYWYRQAAGRGLQLLFYSVGIGQISSEVPQNLSASRPQDRQFILSSKKLLLSDSGFYLCAWSSKETQYFGPGTRLLVL.

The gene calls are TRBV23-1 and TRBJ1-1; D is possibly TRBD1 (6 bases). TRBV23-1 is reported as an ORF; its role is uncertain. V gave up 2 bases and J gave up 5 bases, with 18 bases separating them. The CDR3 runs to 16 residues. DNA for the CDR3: TGCGCCAGCAGTCAACGGGACACCCGGGCGGGGACTGAAGCTTTCTTT. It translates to CASSQRDTRAGTEAFF.

The CDR3 coding sequence is TGTGCCAGGAAGGGCGCTGAGGGCACCGGGGAGCTGTTTTTT. It translates to CARKGAEGTGELFF. This chain uses TRBV30 with TRBJ2-2; TRBD2 might be the D (5 bases). This CDR3 spans 14 amino acids. V gave up 8 bases and J gave up 4 bases, with 17 bases separating them. Germline CDR1 reads GTSNPN; CDR2 reads SVGIG (reference sequence).

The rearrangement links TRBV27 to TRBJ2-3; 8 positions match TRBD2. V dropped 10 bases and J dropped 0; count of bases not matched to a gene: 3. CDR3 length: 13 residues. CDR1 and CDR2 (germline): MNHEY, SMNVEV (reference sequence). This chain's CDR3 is CAIASGSTDTQYF. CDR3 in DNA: TGTGCCATAGCTAGCGGGAGCACAGATACGCAGTATTTT.

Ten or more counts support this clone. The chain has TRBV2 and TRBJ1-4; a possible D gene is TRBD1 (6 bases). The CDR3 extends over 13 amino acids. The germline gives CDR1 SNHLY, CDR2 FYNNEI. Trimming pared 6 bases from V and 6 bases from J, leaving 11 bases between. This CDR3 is CASRKGGDEKLFF. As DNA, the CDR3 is TGTGCCAGCAGGAAAGGGGGTGATGAAAAACTGTTTTTT.

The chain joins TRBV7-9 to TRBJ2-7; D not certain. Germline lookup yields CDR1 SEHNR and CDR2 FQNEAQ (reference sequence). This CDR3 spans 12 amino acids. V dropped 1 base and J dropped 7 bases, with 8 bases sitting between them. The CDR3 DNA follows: TGTGCCAGCAGCTTAGGGACCGGGGAGCAGTACGTC. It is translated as CASSLGTGEQYV.

The CDR3 nucleotides read TGTGCCAGCAGTTCAACCAGGGACACCGGGGAGCTGTTTTTT. It translates to CASSSTRDTGELFF. The genes are TRBV6-5 and TRBJ2-2; D might be TRBD1 (5 bases). Germline V gene data show CDR1 as MNHEY and CDR2 as SVGAGI. Trimming took off 4 bases at V and 3 bases at J, with 9 bases between the two ends. The CDR3 runs to 14 residues.

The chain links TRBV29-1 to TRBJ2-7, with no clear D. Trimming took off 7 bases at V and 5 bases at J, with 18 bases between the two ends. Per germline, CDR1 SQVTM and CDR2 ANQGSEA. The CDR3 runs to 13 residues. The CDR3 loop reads CSASVQLGNEQYF. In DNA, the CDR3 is TGCAGCGCTTCGGTCCAATTAGGCAACGAGCAGTACTTC.

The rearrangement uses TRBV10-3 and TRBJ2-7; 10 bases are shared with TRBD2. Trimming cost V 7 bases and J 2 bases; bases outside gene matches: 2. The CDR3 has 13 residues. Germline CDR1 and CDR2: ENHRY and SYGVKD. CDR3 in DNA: TGTGCCATCATAGCGGGAGGAACCTACGAGCAGTACGTC. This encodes CAIIAGGTYEQYV.

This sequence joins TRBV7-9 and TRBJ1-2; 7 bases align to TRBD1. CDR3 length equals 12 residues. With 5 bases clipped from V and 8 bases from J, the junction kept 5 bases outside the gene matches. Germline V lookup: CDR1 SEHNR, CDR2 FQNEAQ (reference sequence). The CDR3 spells CASSNTRGGYTF. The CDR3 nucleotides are TGTGCCAGCAGCAATACCAGGGGGGGCTACACCTTC.